The 23 T cell receptor beta chains reported below all come from one sample, sequenced in a study of CD8+ T cells in alopecia areata. It was cDNA, reverse transcribed from extracted RNA, that served as the sequencing template. Sequencing was performed with immunoSEQ multiplex PCR; in TCRdb, only in-frame clones are kept and a portion is missing. The table has 100,000 to 150,000 clones, about 50% seen once; the top ten hold 18%. The starting material was CD8+ T cells sorted from blood, obtained at week 0. Source of these receptors: a human donor with alopecia areata.

V gene TRBV6-5 combines with J gene TRBJ2-6; possible D gene TRBD1, 5 bases. This CDR3 has 14 amino acids. Trimming stripped 8 bases from V and 0 bases from J, with 8 bases between. In germline, CDR1 is MNHEY, CDR2 SVGAGI. The CDR3 nucleotides are TGTGCCAGCGGACAATTCTCTGGGGCCAACGTCCTGACTTTC. It codes for CASGQFSGANVLTF.

This sequence joins TRBV11-2 and TRBJ2-1, with D tentatively TRBD2 (6 bases). The V gene's germline CDR1 is SGHAT and CDR2 FQNNGV. Deletions cut 0 bases from V and 3 bases from J, with 12 bases between. The CDR3 has 16 amino acids. The CDR3 DNA follows: TGTGCCAGCAGCTTAGATGCGGGGACGCTCTACAATGAGCAGTTCTTC. Its translation: CASSLDAGTLYNEQFF.

As concerns this clone: In the same sample, other DNA sequences code for this CDR3. The genes are TRBV30 and TRBJ2-6; D tentatively reads TRBD1 or TRBD2 (5 bases each). Trimming removed 2 bases at V and 2 bases at J, with 7 bases between. CDR1 is GTSNPN and CDR2 is SVGIG in the germline V gene (reference sequence). The CDR3 loop spans 14 amino acids. The CDR3 coding sequence is TGTGCCTGGAGTTTGGGGGCTGGGGCCAACGTCCTGACTTTC. Encoded protein: CAWSLGAGANVLTF.

V and J are TRBV30 and TRBJ1-5, with 10 bases lining up with TRBD1. The length of the CDR3 is 13 residues. J gave up 3 bases and V 5 bases, and 1 base lay outside the gene matches. Germline V gives CDR1 GTSNPN, CDR2 SVGIG (reference sequence). CDR3 protein: CAWGTGANQPQHF. In DNA form, the CDR3 reads TGTGCCTGGGGGACAGGGGCCAATCAGCCCCAGCATTTT.

For the CDR3, the DNA is TGTGCCAGCTCACCGGCTGTCTACAGGGGAGCTTTCTTT. This translates into CASSPAVYRGAFF. V and J are TRBV18 and TRBJ1-1, with 7 bases aligning to TRBD1. The CDR3 sequence is 13 residues long. The junction had 8 bases not matched to a gene; V was cut back by 3 bases and J by 10 bases. CDR1 is KGHSH, CDR2 LQKENI, per germline.

The chain is built from TRBV9 and TRBJ2-1; either TRBD1 or TRBD2 may fit D (5 bases each). This CDR3 has 14 amino acids. Germline V lookup: CDR1 SGDLS, CDR2 YYNGEE. Trimming pared 2 bases from V and 8 bases from J, leaving 14 bases between. CDR3 nucleotide sequence: TGTGCCAGCAGCGTGTCAGGGAGTAACGATGAGCAGTTCTTC. It yields the protein CASSVSGSNDEQFF.

This rearrangement joins TRBV7-8 to TRBJ2-5, with TRBD1 identical over 8 bases. The V and J ends lost 6 bases and 4 bases, in that order; junction bases with no gene match: 10. The CDR3 runs 15 residues. Germline CDR1 SGHVS, CDR2 FQNEAQ. CDR3 in amino acids: CASSPRTGWGETQYF. The CDR3 DNA reads TGTGCCAGCAGTCCACGGACAGGGTGGGGAGAGACCCAGTACTTC. Full variable domain (rest looked up from reference TRBV7-8 and TRBJ2-5): GAGVSQSPRYKVAKRGQDVALRCDPISGHVSLFWYQQALGQGPEFLTYFQNEAQLDKSGLPSDRFFAERPEGSVSTLKIQRTQQEDSAVYLCASSPRTGWGETQYFGPGTRLLVL.

This chain joins TRBV15 and TRBJ2-2; D perhaps matches TRBD2 (6 bases). Germline V lookup: CDR1 LNHNV, CDR2 YYDKDF (reference sequence). Trimming pared 6 bases from V and 1 base from J, leaving 12 bases between. This CDR3 region has 15 residues. CDR3 sequence (DNA): TGTGCCACCAGGGGGGAGGAGGGGAACACCGGGGAGCTGTTTTTT. Protein product: CATRGEEGNTGELFF.

The chain couples TRBV27 to TRBJ2-7; D unresolved. CDR1 is MNHEY, CDR2 SMNVEV, per germline (reference sequence). CDR3 length: 14 residues. V lost 2 bases and J 3 bases, leaving 11 bases between the germline ends. Here the CDR3 DNA reads TGTGCCAGCAGTTTACAAGGCGATCTCTACGAGCAGTACTTC. Amino acid sequence: CASSLQGDLYEQYF.

This clone was found once. The chain employs TRBV27 and TRBJ2-3; 11 nucleotides align to TRBD2. Per germline, CDR1 MNHEY and CDR2 SMNVEV (reference sequence). The CDR3 extends over 15 amino acids. After removal of 5 bases from V and 6 bases from J, the junction contained 7 bases not matched to a gene. The CDR3 sequence: CASSIVLAGADTQYF. The CDR3 DNA reads as TGTGCCAGCAGTATTGTACTAGCGGGGGCCGATACGCAGTATTTT.

This clone came up once. The chain joins TRBV7-9 to TRBJ1-5; 7 bases agree with TRBD1. The J segment lost 2 bases and the V segment lost 5 bases, leaving 6 bases of the junction unmatched. The CDR3 is 15 residues long. Per germline, CDR1 SEHNR and CDR2 FQNEAQ (reference sequence). The CDR3 sequence: CASSPEGAGNQPQHF. As DNA, the CDR3 is TGTGCCAGCAGCCCGGAGGGGGCGGGCAATCAGCCCCAGCATTTT.

The rearrangement joins TRBV4-3 to TRBJ2-1, with unresolved D. The CDR3 is made up of 13 amino acids. In germline, CDR1 is LGHNA, CDR2 YSLEER. The V end lost 4 bases, the J end lost 15 bases, and 19 bases lay between the germline ends. CDR3 nucleotide sequence: TGCGCCAGCAGCCTACACCATGAGCCTACGAGGTTCTTC. Residues: CASSLHHEPTRFF.

The chain carries TRBV30 and TRBJ1-2; the D is unclear. CDR3 length equals 13 residues. Germline lookup yields CDR1 GTSNPN and CDR2 SVGIG (reference sequence). V was trimmed by 3 bases and J by 2 bases, leaving 10 bases between them. The CDR3 DNA reads TGTGCCTGGAGCCCCGGCGGGAACTATGGCTACACCTTC. Translation: CAWSPGGNYGYTF.

This clone was seen only a few times. V usage is TRBV27 and J usage is TRBJ1-5, with 9 bases matching TRBD1. CDR3 length: 13 amino acids. Germline values: CDR1 MNHEY, CDR2 SMNVEV (reference sequence). Trimming cost V 7 bases and J 11 bases; bases outside gene matches: 9. The CDR3 loop is CASTNPGTGTQHF. The CDR3 DNA sequence: TGTGCCAGCACCAACCCCGGGACAGGGACCCAGCATTTT.

The chain is built from TRBV9 and TRBJ2-7; D remains ambiguous. Germline CDR1 reads SGDLS; CDR2 reads YYNGEE. V was pared by 2 bases and J by 5 bases, with 14 bases between. This CDR3 comprises 14 residues. DNA of the CDR3: TGTGCCAGCAGCGTTAGGGATGAACCCCACGAGCAGTACTTC. It specifies CASSVRDEPHEQYF. Together with reference TRBV9 and TRBJ2-7, the CDR3 gives the full variable domain: DSGVTQTPKHLITATGQRVTLRCSPRSGDLSVYWYQQSLDQGLQFLIQYYNGEERAKGNILERFSAQQFPDLHSELNLSSLELGDSALYFCASSVRDEPHEQYFGPGTRLTVT.

CDR3 sequence: CASSQGRLAGGDTQYF. CDR3 nucleotide sequence: TGCGCCAGCAGCCAAGGTAGACTAGCGGGGGGAGATACGCAGTATTTT. This chain links TRBV5-1 with TRBJ2-3, with 13 bases that match TRBD2. Germline V lookup: CDR1 SGHRS, CDR2 YFSETQ. V lost 4 bases and J lost 5; bases outside the gene matches: 7. This CDR3 is 16 amino acids long.

The chain couples TRBV6-5 to TRBJ2-2; D remains unclear. Germline loops: CDR1 MNHEY, CDR2 SVGAGI. V lost 0 bases and J lost 6, with 8 bases in between. The CDR3 runs 14 residues. The CDR3 sequence is CASSYSGVAGELFF. CDR3 sequence (DNA): TGTGCCAGCAGTTACTCTGGGGTGGCCGGGGAGCTGTTTTTT.

V is TRBV18 and J is TRBJ2-7; TRBD1 agrees at 7 bases. CDR1 and CDR2 from the germline V gene are KGHSH and LQKENI. The trim removed 3 bases at V and 3 bases at J, leaving 2 bases unmatched. CDR3 length: 13 amino acids. This CDR3 is CASSPGDSYEQYF. As DNA, the CDR3 is TGTGCCAGCTCACCGGGGGACAGCTACGAGCAGTACTTC.

The CDR3 DNA reads TGTGCGGTTACAGGGGCCGACGAGCAGTACTTC. Its protein product is CAVTGADEQYF. The J gene is TRBJ2-7, the V gene TRBV7-9, with 7 bases lining up with TRBD1. The length of the CDR3 is 11 residues. Germline loops: CDR1 SEHNR, CDR2 FQNEAQ (reference sequence).

The chain uses TRBV4-3 and TRBJ2-5; D not certain. The germline V gene encodes CDR1 LGHNA and CDR2 YSLEER. CDR3 size: 12 residues. The V and J ends lost 0 bases and 10 bases respectively, with 9 bases between them. The CDR3 coding sequence is TGCGCCAGCAGCCAAGATGGGGTAAACCAGTACTTC. Translated, it gives CASSQDGVNQYF.

This sequence joins TRBV29-1 and TRBJ2-7; 9 bases are a match to TRBD2. The CDR3 contains 14 residues. With 2 bases clipped from V and 2 bases from J, the junction kept 4 bases outside the gene matches. The germline gives CDR1 SQVTM, CDR2 ANQGSEA. CDR3 in DNA: TGCAGCGTTGAACTGGCTAGCGGGGCCTACGAGCAGTACTTC. It specifies CSVELASGAYEQYF.

J is TRBJ2-7 and V is TRBV7-8; unclear D gene. The V and J ends lost 0 bases and 3 bases respectively, with 6 bases between them. Germline V CDR1 and CDR2: SGHVS, FQNEAQ. The CDR3 contains 13 residues. The CDR3 loop reads CASSLANLYEQYF. The CDR3 DNA is TGTGCCAGCAGCTTAGCGAACCTCTACGAGCAGTACTTC.

The J gene is TRBJ1-6, the V gene TRBV27, with D possibly being TRBD1 (5 bases). The CDR3 is made up of 15 amino acids. The V and J ends lost 0 bases and 10 bases respectively, with 13 bases between them. Germline V gene sequence: CDR1 MNHEY, CDR2 SMNVEV (reference sequence). The CDR3 DNA reads as TGTGCCAGCAGTTTATCTCAGGGCTTAGGCTCACCCCTCCACTTT. Its translation is CASSLSQGLGSPLHF.